This is a list of T cell receptor beta chains from one sample in a study of cytomegalovirus exposure and HLA in healthy donors. Generated by immunoSEQ multiplex PCR, the TCRdb table keeps only in-frame clones and is missing some. The table shows some 120,000 clones, with 75% to 90% occurring only once. Sequencing used PBMCs. The receptors stem from a woman aged 18-29 years in good health and CMV-seronegative. CDR3s include the opening cysteine and the closing phenylalanine or tryptophan. Each record gives: V gene, clone size, D gene, J gene, CDR3 protein, CDR3 DNA. The D gene is left open where the match is weak. Clone size is not always given. Where it is, it says once, few, many or a class for expanded clones.

v_call: TRBV30
clone_size: -
d_call: -
j_call: TRBJ2-4
cdr3_aa: CAWRPLGGGAKNIQYF
cdr3_nt: TGTGCCTGGAGGCCCTTGGGAGGGGGGGCCAAAAACATTCAGTACTTC

v_call: TRBV13
clone_size: -
d_call: -
j_call: TRBJ2-3
cdr3_aa: CASSPRVRAEGVDTQYF
cdr3_nt: TGTGCCAGCAGCCCAAGAGTTCGGGCCGAGGGGGTAGATACGCAGTATTTT

v_call: TRBV18
clone_size: -
d_call: -
j_call: TRBJ2-1
cdr3_aa: CASSPPFERTNEQFF
cdr3_nt: TGTGCCAGCTCACCACCGTTCGAGCGGACCAATGAGCAGTTCTTC

v_call: TRBV21-1
clone_size: -
d_call: -
j_call: TRBJ1-5
cdr3_aa: CASSLQRGQVRQPQHF
cdr3_nt: TGTGCCAGCAGCCTCCAGCGGGGGCAGGTTCGCCAGCCCCAGCATTTT

v_call: TRBV28
clone_size: -
d_call: -
j_call: TRBJ2-3
cdr3_aa: CASSPSDAGDTQYF
cdr3_nt: TGTGCCAGCAGTCCCTCCGACGCGGGGGATACGCAGTATTTT

v_call: TRBV6-1
clone_size: -
d_call: TRBD1
j_call: TRBJ1-4
cdr3_aa: CASSDTGGGGEKLFF
cdr3_nt: TGTGCCAGCAGCGACACAGGGGGCGGAGGTGAAAAACTGTTTTTT

v_call: TRBV29-1
clone_size: -
d_call: TRBD1
j_call: TRBJ2-5
cdr3_aa: CSVGGQGLRETQYF
cdr3_nt: TGCAGCGTTGGAGGACAGGGATTGCGGGAGACCCAGTACTTC

v_call: TRBV18
clone_size: -
d_call: TRBD1
j_call: TRBJ1-2
cdr3_aa: CASSTTGGSDGYTF
cdr3_nt: TGTGCCAGCTCAACCACAGGGGGATCGGATGGCTACACCTTC

v_call: TRBV6-5
clone_size: -
d_call: TRBD2
j_call: TRBJ2-1
cdr3_aa: CASSSLAGGYNEQFF
cdr3_nt: TGTGCCAGCAGTTCCCTAGCGGGAGGGTACAATGAGCAGTTCTTC

v_call: TRBV2
clone_size: -
d_call: -
j_call: TRBJ1-5
cdr3_aa: CASSDWGRNQPQHF
cdr3_nt: TGTGCCAGCAGCGATTGGGGCAGGAATCAGCCCCAGCATTTT

v_call: TRBV10-3
clone_size: -
d_call: TRBD2
j_call: TRBJ2-1
cdr3_aa: CAISALLAGDNEQFF
cdr3_nt: TGTGCCATCAGTGCCCTACTAGCGGGAGACAATGAGCAGTTCTTC

v_call: TRBV19
clone_size: -
d_call: -
j_call: TRBJ1-5
cdr3_aa: CASSIVSDSNQPQHF
cdr3_nt: TGTGCCAGTAGTATAGTTTCAGATAGCAATCAGCCCCAGCATTTT

v_call: TRBV7-9
clone_size: -
d_call: TRBD2
j_call: TRBJ2-1
cdr3_aa: CASSLGTSGRSYNEQFF
cdr3_nt: TGTGCCAGCAGCTTGGGGACTAGCGGGAGGTCCTACAATGAGCAGTTCTTC

v_call: TRBV18
clone_size: few
d_call: -
j_call: TRBJ2-7
cdr3_aa: CASSPTRAVDEQYF
cdr3_nt: TGTGCCAGCTCACCCACCAGGGCCGTGGACGAGCAGTACTTC

v_call: TRBV13
clone_size: -
d_call: -
j_call: TRBJ2-7
cdr3_aa: CASRLKTGRRRGAEDEQYF
cdr3_nt: TGTGCCAGCAGGCTTAAGACAGGCAGACGTAGGGGAGCCGAGGACGAGCAGTACTTC

v_call: TRBV2
clone_size: -
d_call: -
j_call: TRBJ1-2
cdr3_aa: CASSEFRVANYGYTF
cdr3_nt: TGTGCCAGCAGTGAATTCAGGGTGGCTAACTATGGCTACACCTTC